One and the same sample provided the 25 T cell receptor beta chains below, sequenced in a study of cytomegalovirus exposure and HLA in healthy donors. 13 Jbeta primers and 60 Vbeta primers were used for the PCR. TCRdb's table, derived via immunoSEQ multiplex PCR, lists solely in-frame clones and lacks some. The repertoire shows 55,000 to 70,000 clones; the top ten hold 2% to 3%. The sequenced sample was PBMCs. These receptors came from a female donor in good health and CMV-seropositive.

The chain links TRBV4-2 to TRBJ2-7; TRBD2 is a possible D gene (6 bases). CDR3 size: 17 residues. Germline assignment: CDR1 LGHNA and CDR2 YNFKEQ. V was trimmed by 3 bases and J by 2 bases, leaving 20 bases between them. This chain's CDR3 is CASSHGSGSDSTYEQYF. The CDR3 region has the DNA TGTGCCAGCAGCCATGGTAGCGGTTCGGACTCAACCTACGAGCAGTACTTC.

The rearrangement uses TRBV2 and TRBJ1-2, with TRBD1 as a possible D gene (5 bases). The CDR3 consists of 15 residues. Germline CDR1 SNHLY, CDR2 FYNNEI. The ends were cut back, 2 bases at V and 8 bases at J, with 18 bases in the middle. The CDR3 DNA follows: TGTGCCAGCAGTGAACCCACGGACACGGACGACGGCTACACCTTC. Residues: CASSEPTDTDDGYTF. Using reference TRBV2 and TRBJ1-2 for the parts outside the CDR3, the full variable domain is EPEVTQTPSHQVTQMGQEVILRCVPISNHLYFYWYRQILGQKVEFLVSFYNNEISEKSEIFDDQFSVERPDGSNFTLKIRSTKLEDSAMYFCASSEPTDTDDGYTFGSGTRLTVV.

The rearrangement joins TRBV30 to TRBJ2-7, with 7 nucleotides matching TRBD2. This CDR3 has 12 residues. J gave up 4 bases and V 5 bases, and 5 bases lay outside the gene matches. Germline V gives CDR1 GTSNPN, CDR2 SVGIG (reference sequence). The DNA of the CDR3 is TGTGCCTGGGCCACGGGACTATACGAGCAGTACTTC. As protein: CAWATGLYEQYF. Supplemented by reference TRBV30 and TRBJ2-7, the full variable domain reads SQTIHQWPATLVQPVGSPLSLECTVEGTSNPNLYWYRQAAGRGLQLLFYSVGIGQISSEVPQNLSASRPQDRQFILSSKKLLLSDSGFYLCAWATGLYEQYFGPGTRLTVT.

V is TRBV20-1 and J is TRBJ2-7; TRBD1 might be the D (6 bases). CDR3 length: 11 residues. V lost 4 bases, J lost 5 bases, and 9 bases lay in between. CDR1 and CDR2 (germline): DFQATT, SNEGSKA (reference sequence). The CDR3 DNA follows: TGCAGTGCTAAGGGGGACCACGAGCAGTACTTC. The encoded protein is CSAKGDHEQYF.

This chain connects TRBV29-1 to TRBJ1-2; no firm D call. Germline V CDR1 and CDR2: SQVTM, ANQGSEA. V lost 3 bases and J 2 bases, leaving 13 bases between the germline ends. This CDR3 spans 14 amino acids. The CDR3 region has the DNA TGCAGCGTTGAGGAGGGTAGTACCAACTATGGCTACACCTTC. Translated: CSVEEGSTNYGYTF.

CDR3 loop: CASSQAPGRTEAFF. The CDR3 region has the DNA TGCGCCAGCAGCCAAGCCCCTGGGAGGACTGAAGCTTTCTTT. The rearrangement links TRBV4-1 to TRBJ1-1; no clear D. The CDR3 loop spans 14 amino acids. V lost 1 base and J lost 5, with 11 bases in between. From germline, CDR1 is MGHRA and CDR2 YSYEKL.

The chain links TRBV18 to TRBJ1-1; tentative D call: TRBD1 (5 bases). This CDR3 has 16 amino acids. CDR1 and CDR2 from the germline V gene are KGHSH and LQKENI. V was pared by 1 base and J by 4 bases, with 16 bases between. The CDR3 sequence: CASSPLDSSFGTEAFF. CDR3 bases: TGTGCCAGCTCACCACTCGACAGCAGTTTCGGCACTGAAGCTTTCTTT. Using reference TRBV18 and TRBJ1-1 for the parts outside the CDR3, the full variable domain is NAGVMQNPRHLVRRRGQEARLRCSPMKGHSHVYWYRQLPEEGLKFMVYLQKENIIDESGMPKERFSAEFPKEGPSILRIQQVVRGDSAAYFCASSPLDSSFGTEAFFGQGTRLTVV.

This chain connects TRBV6-6 to TRBJ2-3; tentatively, D is TRBD2 (6 bases). The CDR3 runs 16 residues. Germline-derived CDR1 and CDR2 are MNHNY and SVGAGI (reference sequence). The V end was cut by 1 base, the J end by 2 bases, with 13 bases between. DNA of the CDR3: TGTGCCAGCAGTTACTTCCCGCGGAGGGACACAGATACGCAGTATTTT. This gives the protein CASSYFPRRDTDTQYF.

The chain couples TRBV11-2 to TRBJ1-4; D uncertain. V was trimmed by 4 bases and J by 0 bases, leaving 9 bases between them. The CDR3 length is 15 residues. Germline loops: CDR1 SGHAT, CDR2 FQNNGV. CDR3 nucleotides: TGTGCCAGCAGCTATACAGCCTCAACTAATGAAAAACTGTTTTTT. Its translation: CASSYTASTNEKLFF.

V and J are TRBV2 and TRBJ1-2, with 9 bases that match TRBD1. Germline V lookup: CDR1 SNHLY, CDR2 FYNNEI. There are 15 residues in the CDR3. The ends lost 4 bases at V and 0 bases at J; junction bases unmatched: 3. The CDR3 protein is CASSAGQGTNYGYTF. For the CDR3, the DNA is TGTGCCAGCAGTGCGGGACAGGGAACTAACTATGGCTACACCTTC.

This rearrangement joins TRBV4-1 to TRBJ2-1; 12 bases match TRBD2. CDR1 is MGHRA and CDR2 is YSYEKL in the germline V gene. V lost 3 bases and J lost 7; bases outside the gene matches: 7. The CDR3 covers 16 residues. The CDR3 DNA reads TGCGCCAGCAGCCAGCCGACTAGCGGGAGTATGAATGAGCAGTTCTTC. Encoded protein: CASSQPTSGSMNEQFF.

The V call is TRBV11-2, the J call TRBJ2-7; D may be TRBD1 (6 bases). The V gene's germline CDR1 is SGHAT and CDR2 FQNNGV. The CDR3 extends over 16 amino acids. V lost 1 base and J 2 bases, leaving 15 bases between the germline ends. The CDR3 spells CASSLGTITGTYEQYF. The CDR3 DNA follows: TGTGCCAGCAGCTTAGGAACAATTACAGGGACCTACGAGCAGTACTTC.

The rearrangement joins TRBV27 to TRBJ2-6; D gene unclear. The V gene's germline CDR1 is MNHEY and CDR2 SMNVEV (reference sequence). With 2 bases removed from V and 0 bases from J, the gap between germline ends came to 2 bases. CDR3 length: 14 amino acids. DNA for the CDR3: TGTGCCAGCAGTTTACGCTCTGGGGCCAACGTCCTGACTTTC. Its protein is CASSLRSGANVLTF.

The V gene is TRBV6-5, the J gene TRBJ1-1; unclear D gene. Germline V gene data show CDR1 as MNHEY and CDR2 as SVGAGI. The CDR3 runs to 14 residues. The V end was cut by 2 bases, the J end by 0 bases, with 7 bases between. CDR3 sequence reads: CASSYPGMNTEAFF. CDR3 bases: TGTGCCAGCAGTTACCCGGGGATGAACACTGAAGCTTTCTTT.

Here the CDR3 reads CASSFGGGSSNQPQHF. The CDR3, as DNA: TGTGCCAGCAGCTTCGGGGGAGGGAGTAGCAATCAGCCCCAGCATTTT. The chain couples TRBV7-8 to TRBJ1-5, with D perhaps TRBD1 (5 bases). The CDR3 has 16 amino acids. The germline V gene encodes CDR1 SGHVS and CDR2 FQNEAQ. V was clipped by 3 bases and J by 0 bases, with 12 bases between them. The full variable domain, its missing parts supplied by reference TRBV7-8 and TRBJ1-5, is GAGVSQSPRYKVAKRGQDVALRCDPISGHVSLFWYQQALGQGPEFLTYFQNEAQLDKSGLPSDRFFAERPEGSVSTLKIQRTQQEDSAVYLCASSFGGGSSNQPQHFGDGTRLSIL.

In the case of this clone: Other nucleotide sequences from this sample produce the same CDR3. The chain recombines TRBV5-1 with TRBJ1-5, with TRBD1 matching over 7 bases. V gave up 1 base and J gave up 5 bases; unmatched junction bases: 0. The CDR3 has 13 residues. Germline V CDR1 and CDR2: SGHRS, YFSETQ. The CDR3 coding sequence is TGCGCCAGCAGCTTGACAGGGGATCAGCCCCAGCATTTT. This gives the protein CASSLTGDQPQHF.

This chain joins TRBV7-2 and TRBJ1-2, with TRBD1 matching 8 bases. The trim removed 4 bases at V and 3 bases at J, leaving 16 bases unmatched. The CDR3 sequence is 18 residues long. CDR1 SGHTA and CDR2 FQGNSA come from the germline V gene. CDR3 region: CASSSIPGQTGEDYGYTF. In nucleotides, the CDR3 is TGTGCCAGCAGCTCGATACCGGGACAGACAGGGGAAGACTATGGCTACACCTTC.

The gene calls are TRBV13 and TRBJ1-2, with 7 bases that match TRBD1. The CDR3 consists of 17 residues. V was clipped by 2 bases and J by 3 bases; unmatched bases: 12. Germline V lookup: CDR1 PRHDT, CDR2 FYEKMQ (reference sequence). The CDR3 sequence: CASSLKRQGGEDYGYTF. For the CDR3, the DNA is TGTGCCAGCAGCTTAAAAAGACAGGGTGGAGAGGACTATGGCTACACCTTC.

J is TRBJ1-4 and V is TRBV2; 7 bases align to TRBD1. The germline CDR1 and CDR2 sequences are SNHLY and FYNNEI. The ends lost 6 bases at V and 2 bases at J; junction bases unmatched: 3. This CDR3 region has 14 residues. The CDR3 DNA reads as TGTGCCAGCAGATCGGACAGGACTAATGAAAAACTGTTTTTT. It encodes CASRSDRTNEKLFF. Full variable domain (remainder filled in from reference TRBV2 and TRBJ1-4): EPEVTQTPSHQVTQMGQEVILRCVPISNHLYFYWYRQILGQKVEFLVSFYNNEISEKSEIFDDQFSVERPDGSNFTLKIRSTKLEDSAMYFCASRSDRTNEKLFFGSGTQLSVL.

CDR3 protein: CASSVEGGGAREQFF. The CDR3 nucleotides read TGTGCCAGCAGCGTTGAGGGCGGGGGGGCCAGGGAGCAGTTCTTC. The chain joins TRBV9 to TRBJ2-1, with 9 bases identical to TRBD2. This CDR3 has 15 residues. Germline V CDR1 and CDR2: SGDLS, YYNGEE. Trimming cost V 2 bases and J 10 bases; bases outside gene matches: 10.

This sequence joins TRBV5-4 and TRBJ2-2; TRBD1 might be the D (5 bases). This CDR3 contains 14 residues. V shed 0 bases and J shed 6 bases, with 9 bases lying between them. The germline gives CDR1 SGHNT, CDR2 YYREEE (reference sequence). The CDR3 spells CASSLAGFSGELFF. The CDR3 region has the DNA TGTGCCAGCAGCTTGGCAGGGTTTTCCGGGGAGCTGTTTTTT.

The V call is TRBV5-1, the J call TRBJ2-1, with 8 bases lining up with TRBD1. The CDR3 totals 13 residues. The germline V gene has CDR1 SGHRS and CDR2 YFSETQ. The trim removed 4 bases at V and 5 bases at J, leaving 2 bases unmatched. The CDR3 DNA reads TGCGCCAGCAGCGCGACAGGGGACAATGAGCAGTTCTTC. It encodes CASSATGDNEQFF.

The gene calls are TRBV9 and TRBJ2-3; D uncertain. The length of the CDR3 is 15 residues. Trimming pared 2 bases from V and 1 base from J, leaving 11 bases between. Germline V gene lookup returns CDR1 SGDLS and CDR2 YYNGEE. CDR3 in amino acids: CASSVLPLGTDTQYF. CDR3 nucleotides: TGTGCCAGCAGCGTGCTCCCCCTAGGCACAGATACGCAGTATTTT.

This chain's CDR3 is CASSPLSGQRYEQYF. In DNA, the CDR3 is TGTGCCAGCAGCCCCCTGTCCGGACAGAGGTACGAGCAGTACTTC. The chain is built from TRBV11-2 and TRBJ2-7; tentative D call: TRBD1 (6 bases). The germline CDR1 and CDR2 sequences are SGHAT and FQNNGV. Trimming shortened V by 5 bases and J by 4 bases, and 18 bases separated the two germline ends. The CDR3 has 15 amino acids.

V and J are TRBV5-1 and TRBJ2-2; TRBD1 is a possible D gene (6 bases). V lost 0 bases, J lost 2 bases, and 8 bases lay in between. The CDR3 length is 15 residues. Germline values: CDR1 SGHRS, CDR2 YFSETQ. CDR3 region: CASSLAGTNTGELFF. CDR3 in DNA: TGCGCCAGCAGCTTGGCCGGGACAAACACCGGGGAGCTGTTTTTT.